The clone carrying this TCR beta chain has a handful of counts. Its specificity is unknown. One entry per CDR3 protein results from TCRdb running MiXCR on the reads. The data hold around 16,000 distinct CDR3 sequences, with 22% observed a single time. This sample was included in a study of liver allograft versus peripheral blood T cells. Study context: Transplanted livers held T cell receptor repertoires, and these were compared with repertoires in recipients' peripheral blood.

Study-wide results and caveats: The authors reported that T cell receptor repertoires inside liver allografts differed from those in peripheral blood.

The clonotype was recovered from a human patient who had a liver transplant. Some T cells may originate from the graft donor.

DNA for the CDR3: TGTGCCAGCAGTTTATCAGGGGCGGGGTATGGCTACACCTTC. This encodes CASSLSGAGYGYTF. The V and J genes are TRBV28 and TRBJ1-2; D is perhaps TRBD1 (6 bases). There are 14 residues in the CDR3. The germline V gene encodes CDR1 MDHEN and CDR2 SYDVKM. Trimming removed 1 base from V and 5 bases from J, with 11 bases in between.